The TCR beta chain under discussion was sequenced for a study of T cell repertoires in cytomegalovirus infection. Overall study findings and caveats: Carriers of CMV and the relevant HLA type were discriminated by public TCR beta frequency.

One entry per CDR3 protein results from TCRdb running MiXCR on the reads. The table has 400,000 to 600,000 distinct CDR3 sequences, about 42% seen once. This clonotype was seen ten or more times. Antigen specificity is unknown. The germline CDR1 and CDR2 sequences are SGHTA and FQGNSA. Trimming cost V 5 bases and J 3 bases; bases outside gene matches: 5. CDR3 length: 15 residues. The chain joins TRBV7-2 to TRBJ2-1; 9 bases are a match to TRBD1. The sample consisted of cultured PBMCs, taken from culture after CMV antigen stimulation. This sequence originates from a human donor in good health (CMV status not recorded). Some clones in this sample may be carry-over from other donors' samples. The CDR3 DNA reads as TGTGCCAGCAGCCGCTCGGACAGGGGCTACAATGAGCAGTTCTTC. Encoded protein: CASSRSDRGYNEQFF.